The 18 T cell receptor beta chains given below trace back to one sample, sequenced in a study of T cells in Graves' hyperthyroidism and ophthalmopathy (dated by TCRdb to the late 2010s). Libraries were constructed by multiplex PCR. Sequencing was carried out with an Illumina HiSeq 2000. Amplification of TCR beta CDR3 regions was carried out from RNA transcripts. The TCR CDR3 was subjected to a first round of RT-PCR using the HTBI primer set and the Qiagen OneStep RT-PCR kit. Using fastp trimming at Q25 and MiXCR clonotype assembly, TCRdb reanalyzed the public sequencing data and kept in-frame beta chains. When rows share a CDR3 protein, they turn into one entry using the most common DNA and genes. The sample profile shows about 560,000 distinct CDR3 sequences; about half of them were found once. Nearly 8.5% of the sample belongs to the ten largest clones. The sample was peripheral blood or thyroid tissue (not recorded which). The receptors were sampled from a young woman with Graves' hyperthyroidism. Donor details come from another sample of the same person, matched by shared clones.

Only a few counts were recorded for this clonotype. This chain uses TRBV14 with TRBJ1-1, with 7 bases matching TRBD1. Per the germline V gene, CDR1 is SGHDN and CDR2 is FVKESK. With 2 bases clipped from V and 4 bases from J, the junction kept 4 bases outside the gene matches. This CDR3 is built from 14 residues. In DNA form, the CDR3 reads TGTGCCAGCAGCCAACAGGGGGGAGGCACTGAAGCTTTCTTT. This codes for CASSQQGGGTEAFF.

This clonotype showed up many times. The DNA for the CDR3 is TGTGCCAGCAGCTTAGAGGCAGAGACCCAGTACTTC. Translation gives CASSLEAETQYF. The chain employs TRBV7-2 and TRBJ2-5; D ambiguous. Germline loops: CDR1 SGHTA, CDR2 FQGNSA. With 1 base removed from V and 4 bases from J, the gap between germline ends came to 4 bases. This CDR3 contains 12 residues.

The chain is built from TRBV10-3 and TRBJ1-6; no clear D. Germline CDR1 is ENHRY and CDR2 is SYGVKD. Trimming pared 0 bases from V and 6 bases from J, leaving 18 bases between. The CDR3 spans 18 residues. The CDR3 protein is CAISESQVWVSGNSPLHF. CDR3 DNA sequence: TGTGCCATCAGTGAGTCTCAGGTCTGGGTGTCTGGTAATTCACCCCTCCACTTT.

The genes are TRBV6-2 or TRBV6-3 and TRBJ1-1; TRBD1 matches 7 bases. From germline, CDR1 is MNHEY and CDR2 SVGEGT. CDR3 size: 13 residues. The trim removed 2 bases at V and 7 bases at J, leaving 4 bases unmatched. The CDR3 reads CASSYQNRGEAFF. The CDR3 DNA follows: TGTGCCAGCAGTTACCAGAACAGGGGTGAAGCTTTCTTT.

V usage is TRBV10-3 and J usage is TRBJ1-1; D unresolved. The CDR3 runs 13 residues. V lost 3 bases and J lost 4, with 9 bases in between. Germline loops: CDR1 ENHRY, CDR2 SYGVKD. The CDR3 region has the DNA TGTGCCATCAGTGATGGAGGGAGCACTGAAGCTTTCTTT. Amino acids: CAISDGGSTEAFF.

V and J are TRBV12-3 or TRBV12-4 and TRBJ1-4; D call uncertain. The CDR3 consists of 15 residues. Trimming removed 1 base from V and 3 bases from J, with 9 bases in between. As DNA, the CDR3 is TGTGCCAGCAGTTTAGGCGGGCCCCCTAATGAAAAACTGTTTTTT. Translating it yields CASSLGGPPNEKLFF.

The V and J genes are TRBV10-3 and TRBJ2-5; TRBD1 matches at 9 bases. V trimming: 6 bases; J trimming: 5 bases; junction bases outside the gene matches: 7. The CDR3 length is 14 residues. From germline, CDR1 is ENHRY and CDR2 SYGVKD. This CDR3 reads CAIRPHDRGETQYF. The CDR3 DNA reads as TGTGCCATCAGACCCCACGACAGGGGGGAGACCCAGTACTTC.

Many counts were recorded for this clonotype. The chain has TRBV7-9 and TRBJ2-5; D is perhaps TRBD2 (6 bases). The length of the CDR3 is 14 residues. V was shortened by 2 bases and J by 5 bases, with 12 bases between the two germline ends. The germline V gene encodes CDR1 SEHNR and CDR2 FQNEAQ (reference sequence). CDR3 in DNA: TGTGCCAGCAGCTTAAGCCTAGCGAGGGAGACCCAGTACTTC. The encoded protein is CASSLSLARETQYF.

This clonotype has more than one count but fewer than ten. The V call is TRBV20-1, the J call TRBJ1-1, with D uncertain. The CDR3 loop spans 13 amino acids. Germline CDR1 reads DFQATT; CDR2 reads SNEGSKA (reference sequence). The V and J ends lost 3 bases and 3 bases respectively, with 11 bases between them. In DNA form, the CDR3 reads TGCAGTGCTAGCCTTGGAAGGGACACTGAAGCTTTCTTT. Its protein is CSASLGRDTEAFF.

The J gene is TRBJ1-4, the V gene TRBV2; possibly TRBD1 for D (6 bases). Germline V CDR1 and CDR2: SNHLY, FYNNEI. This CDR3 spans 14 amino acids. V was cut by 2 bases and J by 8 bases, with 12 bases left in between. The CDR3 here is CASSEKGGIEKLFF. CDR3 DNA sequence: TGTGCCAGCAGTGAAAAGGGGGGCATCGAAAAACTGTTTTTT. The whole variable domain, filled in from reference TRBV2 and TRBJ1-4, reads EPEVTQTPSHQVTQMGQEVILRCVPISNHLYFYWYRQILGQKVEFLVSFYNNEISEKSEIFDDQFSVERPDGSNFTLKIRSTKLEDSAMYFCASSEKGGIEKLFFGSGTQLSVL.

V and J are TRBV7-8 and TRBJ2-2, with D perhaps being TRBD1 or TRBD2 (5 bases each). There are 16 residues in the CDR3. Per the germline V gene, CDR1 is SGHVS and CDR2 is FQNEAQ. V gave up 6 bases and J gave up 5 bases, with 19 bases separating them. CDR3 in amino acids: CASRLVGEYGTGELFF. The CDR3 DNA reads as TGTGCCAGCAGACTAGTGGGGGAGTACGGAACCGGGGAGCTGTTTTTT.

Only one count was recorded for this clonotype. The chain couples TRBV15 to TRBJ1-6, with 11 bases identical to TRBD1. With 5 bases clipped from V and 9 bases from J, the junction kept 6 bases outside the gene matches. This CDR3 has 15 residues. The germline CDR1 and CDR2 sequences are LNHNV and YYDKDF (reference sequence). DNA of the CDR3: TGTGCCACCAGCCAAGGACAGGGGGCGAGTTCACCCCTCCACTTT. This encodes CATSQGQGASSPLHF.

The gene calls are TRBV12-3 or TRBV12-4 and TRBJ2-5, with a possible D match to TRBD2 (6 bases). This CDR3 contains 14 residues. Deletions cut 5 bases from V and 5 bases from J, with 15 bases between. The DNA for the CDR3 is TGTGCCAGCAGTCTTAGCGGCAGGGCGGAGACCCAGTACTTC. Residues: CASSLSGRAETQYF.

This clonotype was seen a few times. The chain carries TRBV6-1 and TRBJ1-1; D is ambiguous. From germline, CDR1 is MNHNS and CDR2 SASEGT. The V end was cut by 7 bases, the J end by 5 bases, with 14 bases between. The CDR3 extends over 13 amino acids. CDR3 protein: CASNDRTTTEAFF. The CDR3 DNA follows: TGTGCCAGCAACGACCGGACGACTACTGAAGCTTTCTTT.

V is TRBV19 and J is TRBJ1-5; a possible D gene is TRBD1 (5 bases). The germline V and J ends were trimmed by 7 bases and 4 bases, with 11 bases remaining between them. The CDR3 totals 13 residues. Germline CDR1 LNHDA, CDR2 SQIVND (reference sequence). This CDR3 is CASNHRQNQPQHF. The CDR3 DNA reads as TGTGCCAGTAACCACAGACAGAATCAGCCCCAGCATTTT.

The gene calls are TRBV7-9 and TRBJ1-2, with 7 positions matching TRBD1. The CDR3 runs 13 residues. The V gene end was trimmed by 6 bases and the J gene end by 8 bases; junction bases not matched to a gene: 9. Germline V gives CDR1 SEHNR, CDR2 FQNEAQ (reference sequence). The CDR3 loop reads CASSTTGIVGYTF. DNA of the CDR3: TGTGCCAGCAGTACGACAGGGATCGTCGGCTACACCTTC. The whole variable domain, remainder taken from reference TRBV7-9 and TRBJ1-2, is DTGVSQNPRHKITKRGQNVTFRCDPISEHNRLYWYRQTLGQGPEFLTYFQNEAQLEKSRLLSDRFSAERPKGSFSTLEIQRTEQGDSAMYLCASSTTGIVGYTFGSGTRLTVV.

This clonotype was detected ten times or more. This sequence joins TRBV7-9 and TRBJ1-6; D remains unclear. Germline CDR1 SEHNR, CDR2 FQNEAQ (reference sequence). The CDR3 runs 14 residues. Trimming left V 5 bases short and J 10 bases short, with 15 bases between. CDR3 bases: TGTGCCAGCAGCGATTGGGCTGACGAGTCACCCCTCCACTTT. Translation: CASSDWADESPLHF.

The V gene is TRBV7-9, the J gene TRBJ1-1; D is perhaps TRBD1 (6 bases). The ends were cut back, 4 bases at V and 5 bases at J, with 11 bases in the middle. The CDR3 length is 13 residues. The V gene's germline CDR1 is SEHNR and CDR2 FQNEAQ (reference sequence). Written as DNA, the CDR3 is TGTGCCAGCAGCTCCGGGGGGGCAACTGAAGCTTTCTTT. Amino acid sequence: CASSSGGATEAFF.